These 5 T cell receptor beta chains were all obtained from the same sample, sequenced in a study of blood T cell repertoires in COVID-19. The protocol was immunoSEQ multiplex PCR, while the TCRdb copy is restricted to in-frame clones and leaves out a portion. The sample records around 100,000 clones, around four fifths being singletons. The specimen was peripheral blood. Every receptor here comes from a man between 65 and 79 years old with acute or convalescent COVID-19.

The gene calls are TRBV6-5 and TRBJ2-4; D remains ambiguous. Trimming cost V 5 bases and J 6 bases, with 5 bases left between them. The CDR3 is 11 residues long. Germline values: CDR1 MNHEY, CDR2 SVGAGI. The CDR3 region has the DNA TGTGCCAGCAGTACTGGAAACATTCAGTACTTC. Protein product: CASSTGNIQYF.

J is TRBJ1-1 and V is TRBV4-2; the match to TRBD1 covers 7 bases. Germline trimming cut 0 bases from V and 4 bases from J; bases unmatched to any gene: 5. The CDR3 contains 15 residues. CDR1 and CDR2 from the germline V gene are LGHNA and YNFKEQ. The CDR3 here is CASSQDPQGVTEAFF. In DNA, the CDR3 is TGTGCCAGCAGCCAAGACCCCCAGGGGGTCACTGAAGCTTTCTTT.

This clone has more than one count but fewer than ten. The J gene is TRBJ1-3, the V gene TRBV6-5, with D hard to call. V lost 3 bases, J lost 4 bases, and 10 bases lay in between. CDR1 MNHEY and CDR2 SVGAGI come from the germline V gene. This CDR3 is 14 amino acids long. CDR3 DNA: TGTGCCAGCAGTTATAGCCGGGAGGGAAACACCATATATTTT. It specifies CASSYSREGNTIYF.

The V gene is TRBV19, the J gene TRBJ2-1; TRBD1 matches 10 bases. The CDR3 totals 15 residues. V was clipped by 8 bases and J by 3 bases; unmatched bases: 7. Germline lookup yields CDR1 LNHDA and CDR2 SQIVND (reference sequence). CDR3 loop: CASLNRDRGYNEQFF. The CDR3 DNA reads as TGTGCCAGTTTGAACCGGGACAGGGGCTACAATGAGCAGTTCTTC.

The rearrangement links TRBV30 to TRBJ2-5; 11 bases align to TRBD2. This CDR3 region has 15 residues. Losses at the gene ends were 2 bases for V and 2 bases for J; bases not matched to a gene: 4. Germline V gene lookup returns CDR1 GTSNPN and CDR2 SVGIG (reference sequence). The CDR3 sequence: CAWSSGLAAQETQYF. For the CDR3, the DNA is TGTGCCTGGAGTTCGGGACTAGCGGCTCAAGAGACCCAGTACTTC.